These 19 T cell receptor beta chains came from one sample sequenced in a study of vaccination and CD4 T cells after COVID-19. Sequenced with the Oncomine TCR Beta short-read assay was DNA taken from cultured CD4+ T cells. TCRdb independently ran MiXCR on the PCR reads; one entry per CDR3 protein. The sample holds under 20,000 distinct CDR3 sequences, 46% seen once. The sample's treatment: approximately nine-day PBMC culture with coronavirus spike peptide pools or control peptides (ViraFEST assay). Their antigen targets remain unknown. Here the sequenced sample was CD4+ T cells from blood, cultured in vitro, taken after SARS-CoV-2 vaccination. Every receptor here comes from a human donor who had recovered from COVID-19.

The sample holds a few counts of this clonotype. The rearrangement uses TRBV15 and TRBJ2-1; D is possibly TRBD1 or TRBD2 (5 bases each). The CDR3 runs 14 residues. V shed 0 bases and J shed 4 bases, with 7 bases lying between them. Germline loops: CDR1 LNHNV, CDR2 YYDKDF (reference sequence). This chain's CDR3 is CATSREGPYNEQFF. The DNA of the CDR3 is TGTGCCACCAGCAGAGAGGGACCTTACAATGAGCAGTTCTTC.

This clonotype was seen more than once but under ten times. J is TRBJ1-2 and V is TRBV28; TRBD1 matches at 7 bases. The CDR3 is 13 amino acids. The ends lost 5 bases at V and 3 bases at J; junction bases unmatched: 3. The germline CDR1 and CDR2 sequences are MDHEN and SYDVKM. CDR3 in amino acids: CASSTGQDYGYTF. The CDR3 DNA sequence: TGTGCCAGCAGTACCGGACAGGACTATGGCTACACCTTC.

The genes are TRBV20-1 and TRBJ1-3, with a tentative D call TRBD1 (5 bases). Germline loops: CDR1 DFQATT, CDR2 SNEGSKA (reference sequence). With 6 bases removed from V and 0 bases from J, the gap between germline ends came to 12 bases. The CDR3 loop spans 14 amino acids. CDR3 residues: CSAGRRGSGNTIYF. The CDR3 DNA sequence: TGCAGTGCCGGGCGGAGGGGCTCTGGAAACACCATATATTTT.

This clonotype has only a few counts. This chain links TRBV6-1 with TRBJ1-2; D ambiguous. Between the trimmed V and J ends, which lost 6 bases and 2 bases, there was a span of 10 bases. Per the germline V gene, CDR1 is MNHNS and CDR2 is SASEGT. This CDR3 has 13 residues. The CDR3: CASSITVNYGYTF. The CDR3 DNA reads TGTGCCAGCAGCATTACAGTGAACTATGGCTACACCTTC.

The J gene is TRBJ1-5, the V gene TRBV30; D ambiguous. CDR1 is GTSNPN, CDR2 SVGIG, per germline (reference sequence). Deletions cut 2 bases from V and 4 bases from J, with 6 bases between. The CDR3 is 12 amino acids. Written as DNA, the CDR3 is TGTGCCTGGAGTAGGATTAATCAGCCCCAGCATTTT. It codes for CAWSRINQPQHF.

The chain couples TRBV6-1 to TRBJ2-4; D is undetermined. With 5 bases removed from V and 6 bases from J, the gap between germline ends came to 26 bases. Germline assignment: CDR1 MNHNS and CDR2 SASEGT. The CDR3 consists of 18 residues. The CDR3 DNA reads TGTGCCAGCAGTCGGACCTTGACGCGCCGCCCGAGGATAAACATTCAGTACTTC. Its protein product is CASSRTLTRRPRINIQYF.

The chain couples TRBV25-1 to TRBJ1-1, with a weak D call TRBD1 (5 bases). Germline assignment: CDR1 MGHDK and CDR2 SYGVNS. This CDR3 has 13 residues. Trimming took off 6 bases at V and 8 bases at J, with 16 bases between the two ends. CDR3 region: CASRAGSWDEAFF. The CDR3 DNA reads as TGTGCCAGCAGAGCGGGGTCCTGGGACGAAGCTTTCTTT.

The genes are TRBV12-3 or TRBV12-4 and TRBJ1-5; D uncertain. CDR3 size: 15 residues. V lost 1 base, J lost 0 bases, and 7 bases lay in between. This CDR3 reads CASSLGRYSNQPQHF. DNA of the CDR3: TGTGCCAGCAGTTTAGGGAGATATAGCAATCAGCCCCAGCATTTT.

The rearrangement joins TRBV25-1 to TRBJ1-2, with 7 positions matching TRBD1. Germline values: CDR1 MGHDK, CDR2 SYGVNS. The junction had 4 bases not matched to a gene; V was cut back by 2 bases and J by 4 bases. This CDR3 region has 14 residues. The CDR3 DNA sequence: TGTGCCAGCAGTGAAGTGGGGACAGTCTATGGCTACACCTTC. Its translation: CASSEVGTVYGYTF.

The rearrangement joins TRBV6-2 or TRBV6-3 to TRBJ2-2; unclear D gene. This CDR3 is 13 amino acids long. Germline CDR1 MNHEY, CDR2 SVGEGT. Trimming stripped 2 bases from V and 1 base from J, with 2 bases between. The CDR3 nucleotides are TGTGCCAGCAGTTACGAGAACACCGGGGAGCTGTTTTTT. Translated, it gives CASSYENTGELFF.

This clonotype is labeled as medium-sized. The V call is TRBV27, the J call TRBJ1-5; D unclear. From germline, CDR1 is MNHEY and CDR2 SMNVEV (reference sequence). Trimming left V 2 bases short and J 6 bases short, with 8 bases between. This CDR3 is built from 13 residues. Written as DNA, the CDR3 is TGTGCCAGCAGTTTAGTTTTGGGTCAGCCCCAGCATTTT. It codes for CASSLVLGQPQHF.

The chain couples TRBV7-2 to TRBJ1-2; D gene ambiguous. Germline V lookup: CDR1 SGHTA, CDR2 FQGNSA. The CDR3 is 14 amino acids. V was trimmed by 5 bases and J by 4 bases, leaving 14 bases between them. The CDR3 is CASSPHKDPYGYTF. CDR3 sequence (DNA): TGTGCCAGCAGCCCCCATAAGGACCCCTATGGCTACACCTTC.

This clonotype occurred a few times. This chain joins TRBV6-1 and TRBJ2-5; D may be TRBD2 (5 bases). CDR3 length: 13 amino acids. In germline, CDR1 is MNHNS, CDR2 SASEGT. V was shortened by 8 bases and J by 7 bases, with 17 bases between the two germline ends. The CDR3 DNA reads TGTGCCAGCCGAAGCGGCCTTGAGGGGACCCAGTACTTC. Protein sequence: CASRSGLEGTQYF.

A few counts support this clonotype. The rearrangement links TRBV5-4 to TRBJ1-2; TRBD1 might be the D (6 bases). This CDR3 is built from 15 residues. Trimming pared 4 bases from V and 0 bases from J, leaving 13 bases between. From germline, CDR1 is SGHNT and CDR2 YYREEE (reference sequence). The CDR3 here is CASSVVGAANYGYTF. The CDR3, as DNA: TGTGCCAGCAGCGTTGTGGGGGCCGCTAACTATGGCTACACCTTC.

The rearrangement links TRBV29-1 to TRBJ1-1; no clear D. CDR1 SQVTM and CDR2 ANQGSEA come from the germline V gene. The CDR3 length is 11 residues. V was trimmed by 6 bases and J by 0 bases, leaving 5 bases between them. CDR3 protein: CSVAMNTEAFF. The CDR3 DNA sequence: TGCAGCGTGGCTATGAACACTGAAGCTTTCTTT.

The chain links TRBV5-1 to TRBJ2-5, with 8 positions matching TRBD1. V shed 5 bases and J 5 bases; nucleotides not matched to a gene: 5. The CDR3 contains 13 residues. Germline assignment: CDR1 SGHRS and CDR2 YFSETQ. This CDR3 reads CASRKTGEETQYF. CDR3 nucleotide sequence: TGCGCCAGCAGGAAGACAGGGGAGGAGACCCAGTACTTC.

The rearrangement uses TRBV29-1 and TRBJ2-5, with 12 bases identical to TRBD2. Germline trimming cut 6 bases from V and 5 bases from J; bases unmatched to any gene: 13. This CDR3 has 16 residues. The germline V gene encodes CDR1 SQVTM and CDR2 ANQGSEA. The CDR3 region has the DNA TGCAGCGTCGCGCCGGGACTAGCGGGTTTGGGGGAGACCCAGTACTTC. It yields the protein CSVAPGLAGLGETQYF.

This clonotype was detected only a few times. This rearrangement joins TRBV19 to TRBJ1-1, with 7 nucleotides matching TRBD1. Germline V gene lookup returns CDR1 LNHDA and CDR2 SQIVND (reference sequence). V gave up 6 bases and J gave up 1 base; unmatched junction bases: 5. This CDR3 spans 14 amino acids. The DNA of the CDR3 is TGTGCCAGTAGCGAGGGGGCGGCGAACACTGAAGCTTTCTTT. Protein: CASSEGAANTEAFF.

The rearrangement links TRBV19 to TRBJ2-2, with 8 bases fitting TRBD1. The V gene end was trimmed by 5 bases and the J gene end by 1 base; junction bases not matched to a gene: 6. From germline, CDR1 is LNHDA and CDR2 SQIVND (reference sequence). This CDR3 comprises 16 residues. This chain's CDR3 is CASSVGQGGNTGELFF. The CDR3 nucleotides read TGTGCCAGTAGTGTCGGACAGGGAGGGAACACCGGGGAGCTGTTTTTT.